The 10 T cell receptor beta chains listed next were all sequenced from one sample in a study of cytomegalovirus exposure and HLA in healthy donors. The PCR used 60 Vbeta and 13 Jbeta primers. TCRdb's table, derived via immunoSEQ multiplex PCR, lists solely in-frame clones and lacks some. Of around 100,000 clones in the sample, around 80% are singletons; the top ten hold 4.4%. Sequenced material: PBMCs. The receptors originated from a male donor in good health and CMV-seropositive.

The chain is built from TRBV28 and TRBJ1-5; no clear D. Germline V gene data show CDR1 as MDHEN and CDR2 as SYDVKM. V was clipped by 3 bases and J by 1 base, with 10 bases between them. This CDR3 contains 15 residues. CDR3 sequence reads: CASSLQVRSNQPQHF. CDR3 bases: TGTGCCAGCAGTTTGCAGGTTCGCAGCAATCAGCCCCAGCATTTT.

The CDR3 sequence is CASSPGGQGAQSSYNEQFF. Written as DNA, the CDR3 is TGTGCCAGCAGCCCAGGGGGACAGGGGGCGCAGAGCTCCTACAATGAGCAGTTCTTC. The gene calls are TRBV7-9 and TRBJ2-1, with 12 positions matching TRBD1. Germline values: CDR1 SEHNR, CDR2 FQNEAQ (reference sequence). The CDR3 length is 19 residues. The ends lost 5 bases at V and 0 bases at J; junction bases unmatched: 11.

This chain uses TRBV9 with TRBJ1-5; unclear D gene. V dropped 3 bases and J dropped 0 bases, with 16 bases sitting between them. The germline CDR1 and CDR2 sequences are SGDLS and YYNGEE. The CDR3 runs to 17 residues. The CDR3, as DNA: TGTGCCAGCAGCGGGAACCCAAGGGAGGATAGCAATCAGCCCCAGCATTTT. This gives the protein CASSGNPREDSNQPQHF.

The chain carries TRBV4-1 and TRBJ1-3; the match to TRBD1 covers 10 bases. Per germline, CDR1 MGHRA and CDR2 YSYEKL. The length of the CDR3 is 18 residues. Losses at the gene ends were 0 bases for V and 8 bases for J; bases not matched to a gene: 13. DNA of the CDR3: TGCGCCAGCAGCCAAGACTCTAAAGCTGACAGGGGGCTTGACACCATATATTTT. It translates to CASSQDSKADRGLDTIYF.

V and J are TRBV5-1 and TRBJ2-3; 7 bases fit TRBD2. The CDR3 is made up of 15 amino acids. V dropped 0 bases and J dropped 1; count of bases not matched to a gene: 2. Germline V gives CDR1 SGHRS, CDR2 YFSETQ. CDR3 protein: CASSLGGGGTDTQYF. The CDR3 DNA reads TGCGCCAGCAGCTTGGGGGGGGGAGGCACAGATACGCAGTATTTT.

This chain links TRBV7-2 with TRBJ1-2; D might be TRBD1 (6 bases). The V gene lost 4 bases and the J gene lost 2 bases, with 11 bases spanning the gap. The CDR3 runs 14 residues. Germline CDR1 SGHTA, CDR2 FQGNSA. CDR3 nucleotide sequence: TGTGCCAGCAGCTCCGGACAGATAAACTATGGCTACACCTTC. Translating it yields CASSSGQINYGYTF.

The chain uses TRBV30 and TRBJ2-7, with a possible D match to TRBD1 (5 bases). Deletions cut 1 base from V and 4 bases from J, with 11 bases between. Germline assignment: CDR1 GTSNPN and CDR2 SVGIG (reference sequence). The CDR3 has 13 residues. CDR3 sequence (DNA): TGTGCCTGGAGTGGTGGGGCCCCGTACGAGCAGTACTTC. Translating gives CAWSGGAPYEQYF.

CDR3 nucleotide sequence: TGTGCCAGCAGTTTAATAAATAGCCCGGATACGCAGTATTTT. It codes for CASSLINSPDTQYF. The chain recombines TRBV27 with TRBJ2-3; D is unclear. The CDR3 has 14 amino acids. Germline CDR1 is MNHEY and CDR2 is SMNVEV (reference sequence). Trimming pared 2 bases from V and 6 bases from J, leaving 12 bases between.

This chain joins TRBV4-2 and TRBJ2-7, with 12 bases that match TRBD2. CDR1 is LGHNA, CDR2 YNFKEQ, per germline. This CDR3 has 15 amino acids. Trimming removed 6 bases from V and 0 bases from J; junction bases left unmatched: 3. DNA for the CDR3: TGTGCCAGCAGACTAGCGGGGGGTTACTCCTACGAGCAGTACTTC. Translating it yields CASRLAGGYSYEQYF.

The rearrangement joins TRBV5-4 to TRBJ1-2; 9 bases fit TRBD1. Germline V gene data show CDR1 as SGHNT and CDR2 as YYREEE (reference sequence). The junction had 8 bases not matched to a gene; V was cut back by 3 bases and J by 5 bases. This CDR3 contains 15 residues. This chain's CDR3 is CASSSQRDRVYGYTF. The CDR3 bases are TGTGCCAGCAGCTCGCAACGGGACAGGGTATATGGCTACACCTTC.